This TCR beta chain was profiled in a study of cytomegalovirus exposure and HLA in healthy donors. Findings and caveats of the study: In vitro confirmation showed three CMV-associated chains to be CMV antigen specific.

Primers included in the PCR were 60 Vbeta and 13 Jbeta primers. Using immunoSEQ multiplex PCR, the repertoire was profiled, and TCRdb retains in-frame clones only, with some absent. The sample records around 250,000 clones, around 90% being singletons. V was pared by 5 bases and J by 3 bases, with 9 bases between. Germline CDR1 and CDR2: KGHSH and LQKENI. The length of the CDR3 is 13 residues. In the case of this clone: Antigen unknown. This specimen includes other DNA sequences encoding the same CDR3.

Sequenced: PBMCs. This TCR came from a girl aged 2-15 years in good health and CMV-seronegative. V is TRBV18 and J is TRBJ2-3; the D gene is possibly TRBD2 (5 bases). This CDR3 reads CASSSSGTDTQYF. The CDR3 DNA sequence: TGTGCCAGCTCATCCTCGGGAACAGATACGCAGTATTTT.